This passage covers 8 T cell receptor beta chains from one sample sequenced in a study of T cell responses to AZD1222 COVID-19 vaccine. Data came from immunoSEQ multiplex PCR; TCRdb stores just in-frame clones and leaves some out. The sample holds under 150,000 clones, 93% seen once. The sequencing used peripheral blood, collected on day 0 of AZD1222 vaccination. Every receptor here comes from an adult in good health.

This CDR3 is CASSLSYGYTF. CDR3 DNA: TGTGCCAGCAGCTTATCCTATGGCTACACCTTC. This chain uses TRBV7-9 with TRBJ1-2; D is uncertain. The germline V gene encodes CDR1 SEHNR and CDR2 FQNEAQ (reference sequence). This CDR3 is built from 11 residues. Trimming took off 2 bases at V and 4 bases at J, with 2 bases between the two ends.

The V and J genes are TRBV5-5 and TRBJ1-1, with TRBD1 identical over 7 bases. Per the germline V gene, CDR1 is SGHKS and CDR2 is YYEKEE (reference sequence). V shed 0 bases, J shed 5 bases, and the junction held 4 bases outside the gene matches. The CDR3 covers 14 residues. The CDR3 bases are TGTGCCAGCAGCTTGGCCCAGGGGGGGACTGAAGCTTTCTTT. Translated, it gives CASSLAQGGTEAFF.

This sequence joins TRBV6-5 and TRBJ2-7; TRBD1 might be the D (6 bases). Germline-derived CDR1 and CDR2 are MNHEY and SVGAGI. Trimming pared 0 bases from V and 0 bases from J, leaving 9 bases between. The CDR3 contains 15 residues. The CDR3 DNA reads TGTGCCAGCAGTTACTCAAGGACAGTCTCCTACGAGCAGTACTTC. Its protein product is CASSYSRTVSYEQYF.

As concerns this clone: One end of the junction varies from germline; a read error may be responsible. The V and J genes are TRBV7-2 and TRBJ2-7, with D possibly matching TRBD2 (7 bases). There are 14 residues in the CDR3. The germline V gene has CDR1 SGHTA and CDR2 FQGNSA. DNA of the CDR3: TGTGCCAGCAGCTTAGCGGGGGGGCATAATGTGGAGAACTTC. As protein: CASSLAGGHNVENF.

The chain uses TRBV3-1 (or the pseudogene TRBV3-2) and TRBJ2-7; D unclear. V was trimmed by 6 bases and J by 3 bases, leaving 3 bases between them. The germline CDR1 and CDR2 sequences are LGHDT and YNNKEL (reference sequence). The CDR3 is made up of 10 amino acids. The CDR3 region has the DNA TGTGCCAGCAGGGTCTACGAGCAGTACTTC. It yields the protein CASRVYEQYF.

The CDR3 DNA reads TGTGCCAGCTCTCTTGGGAATACCTACAATGAGCAGTTCTTC. The encoded protein is CASSLGNTYNEQFF. V is TRBV9 and J is TRBJ2-1; no clear D. Germline V gene data show CDR1 as SGDLS and CDR2 as YYNGEE. V gave up 7 bases and J gave up 2 bases, with 13 bases separating them. The CDR3 loop spans 14 amino acids.

V and J are TRBV6-5 and TRBJ1-5, with a weak D call TRBD1 (5 bases). Trimming cost V 7 bases and J 4 bases, with 17 bases left between them. Per germline, CDR1 MNHEY and CDR2 SVGAGI. CDR3 length: 15 amino acids. CDR3: CASTPGVGNNQPQHF. In DNA, the CDR3 is TGTGCCAGCACCCCGGGGGTGGGGAATAATCAGCCCCAGCATTTT.

V and J are TRBV11-3 and TRBJ2-3; tentatively, D is TRBD1 (6 bases). The germline CDR1 and CDR2 sequences are SGHNT and YENEEA. The CDR3 extends over 15 amino acids. V lost 2 bases, J lost 1 base, and 10 bases lay in between. The CDR3 sequence: CASSLSRGGTDTQYF. Written as DNA, the CDR3 is TGTGCCAGCAGCTTATCCAGGGGAGGCACAGATACGCAGTATTTT.